This TCR beta chain was obtained from a study of shared clonotypes between healthy human individuals. Study-wide context: A couple of female and a few male donors aged 18 to 49 were enrolled.

Method: immunoSEQ multiplex PCR; TCRdb's copy keeps in-frame clones and lacks some. The data hold about 680,000 clones, with 73% observed a single time. Germline V gene sequence: CDR1 SGHKS, CDR2 YYEKEE (reference sequence). The CDR3 contains 18 residues. V lost 2 bases to trimming and J lost 4 bases, with 19 bases between them. Donation came from healthy HIV-negative adults that had no recent acute infections or vaccinations. The receptor comes from a woman aged 30 to 39 in good health. The chain joins TRBV5-5 to TRBJ2-6; no clear D. Material for sequencing was memory CD4+ T cells sorted from blood. Documented subset: CD45RA-negative fraction. The CDR3 coding sequence is TGTGCCAGCAGCTTCGAGGACGACCTCTTTTGGGGGGCCAACGTCCTGACTTTC. Encoded protein: CASSFEDDLFWGANVLTF.